This T cell receptor beta chain stems from a study of T cells in Graves' hyperthyroidism and ophthalmopathy. Study-wide results and limits: By a 13 V-J model, ophthalmopathy was set apart from stable hyperthyroidism.

Deletions cut 1 base from V and 5 bases from J, with 9 bases between. The germline V gene has CDR1 MNHEY and CDR2 SMNVEV (reference sequence). This CDR3 is 14 amino acids long. Uncontrolled infection, other autoimmune disease, pregnancy or lactation disqualified patients from enrolment. The diagnoses drew upon clinical symptoms, serum thyroxine and TRAb, thyroid ultrasound and orbital computed tomography. A roughly 9.3 ml volume of fresh peripheral blood provided the PBMCs. Concerning this clonotype itself: Its target is unknown.

Researchers amplified the TCR beta CDR3 regions from RNA transcripts. TCR CDR3 underwent first-round RT-PCR with the HTBI primer set. In TCRdb, the multiplex PCR reads were re-called with MiXCR into one record per CDR3 protein. The data contain about 640,000 distinct CDR3 sequences, roughly 14% of them seen just once; the ten biggest clones take up about 12%. This clonotype was obtained from a woman aged 45 to 65 with Graves' ophthalmopathy. The rearrangement uses TRBV27 and TRBJ1-5; D not resolved. The specimen sequenced was blood. CDR3 amino acids: CASSLLGADQPQHF. In nucleotides, the CDR3 is TGTGCCAGCAGTTTATTGGGCGCGGATCAGCCCCAGCATTTT.